The TCR beta chain described here comes from a study of T-cell reconstitution after alpha-beta-depleted transplantation in children. Points from the study as a whole: In some patients, recipient T cells and intrathymic progenitors surviving conditioning explained high day-60 diversity. The main origin of T-cell counts and diversity one year after transplant was newly produced T cells. Roughly two months post-transplant, alpha-beta T cells reportedly originated from several hundred graft clones that had expanded.

The CDR3 extends over 16 amino acids. Trimming took off 4 bases at V and 4 bases at J, with 17 bases between the two ends. Germline CDR1 and CDR2: SGHAT and FQNNGV. In this sample, this clonotype turned up many times. What it recognizes is unknown. Preparing the TCRbeta library involved the use of unique molecular identifiers. Each CDR3 protein is one row after TCRdb ran MiXCR on the PCR reads. The table includes some 290,000 distinct CDR3 sequences, approximately 23% detected once. This chain connects TRBV11-2 to TRBJ2-1, with unresolved D. The sample consisted of PBMCs, mostly from graft donor cells, taken 180 days after TCRalphabeta/CD19-depleted stem cell transplant. This TCR derives from a male patient aged 10 to 17 who had a stem cell transplant for acute lymphoblastic leukemia, so the T cells may come from the graft donor. CDR3 residues: CASSSPGRPLYNEQFF. The CDR3 DNA reads as TGTGCCAGCAGCTCACCGGGCCGTCCTCTTTACAATGAGCAGTTCTTC.